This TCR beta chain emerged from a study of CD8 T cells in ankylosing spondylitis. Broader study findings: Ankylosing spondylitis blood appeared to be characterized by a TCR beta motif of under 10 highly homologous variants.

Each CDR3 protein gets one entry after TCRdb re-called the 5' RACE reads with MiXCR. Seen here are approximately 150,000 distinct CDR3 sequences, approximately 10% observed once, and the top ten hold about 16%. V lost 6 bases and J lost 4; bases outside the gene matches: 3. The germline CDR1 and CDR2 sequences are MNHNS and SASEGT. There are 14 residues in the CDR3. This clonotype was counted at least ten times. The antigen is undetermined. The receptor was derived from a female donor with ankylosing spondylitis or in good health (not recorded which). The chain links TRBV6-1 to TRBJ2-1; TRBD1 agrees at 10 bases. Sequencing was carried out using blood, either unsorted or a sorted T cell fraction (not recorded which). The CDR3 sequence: CASSPGQGYNEQFF. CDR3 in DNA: TGTGCCAGCAGCCCGGGACAGGGGTACAATGAGCAGTTCTTC.